The subject of this entry is one T cell receptor (beta chain). Its target is unknown. The entry originates in a study of OX40 agonist ivuxolimab in advanced cancers. In the study overall: Two patients with cutaneous melanoma and one with hepatocellular carcinoma, three in total, showed partial responses. General study results and limits: The antigen specificity of the peripheral T cells (those that were expanded) was not determined. There were, on average, more expanded clones in CD8+ T cells than in CD4+. It was also the case that some nonresponders had low normalized T-cell clonal expansion.

The CDR3 spans 14 residues. V lost 6 bases, J lost 3 bases, and 5 bases stayed unmatched. Germline V gene lookup returns CDR1 MDHEN and CDR2 SYDVKM. Repertoires were generated with immunoSEQ multiplex PCR, while TCRdb's copy carries only in-frame clones and drops some. This table has about 53,000 clones, 80% to 90% appearing once. The source of this sequence is an adult with an advanced solid tumor such as melanoma, head and neck, liver or kidney cancer. Sequenced material: CD4+ or CD8+ T cells sorted from blood, taken in a trial of the OX40 agonist ivuxolimab. The chain employs TRBV28 and TRBJ1-5; 7 nucleotides align to TRBD1. The CDR3 sequence is CASRATGVNQPQHF. The CDR3 region has the DNA TGTGCCAGCAGGGCCACAGGGGTCAATCAGCCCCAGCATTTT.